This T cell receptor (beta chain) was sequenced in a study of cytotoxic CD8 clonotypes in ibrutinib-treated CLL. Across the study: Partial responses totalled approximately 24 and complete responses 2; after median roughly 70 months, approximately 15 remained remitted and roughly twelve progressed. Overall study results and limits: The study found baseline clonality above age-matched healthy donors, tracking circulating CD8+ T-cell counts. Sampling times, which were not matched between the groups, differed between sustained-remission patients and progressing patients.

Sequencing sought depths of 1 in 200,000 to 1 in 1 million T cells. Produced via immunoSEQ multiplex PCR; TCRdb's table is partial and in-frame only. This table holds some 150,000 clones, 76% found once. Remarks on this clone: The antigen is undetermined.

This sequence was found in a human donor with chronic lymphocytic leukemia. Specimen: PBMCs, collected after 24 months of ibrutinib treatment.

The CDR3, as DNA: TGTGCCAGCAGTAGAGACGGAGGGGCCCTGAACACTGAAGCTTTCTTT. It translates to CASSRDGGALNTEAFF. The chain uses TRBV7-2 and TRBJ1-1, with a possible D match to TRBD1 (5 bases). Germline values: CDR1 SGHTA, CDR2 FQGNSA. CDR3 length: 16 residues. With 6 bases removed from V and 0 bases from J, the gap between germline ends came to 17 bases.